The next 5 T cell receptor beta chains were all read from a single sample in a study of T cell responses to AZD1222 COVID-19 vaccine. Libraries were prepared by immunoSEQ multiplex PCR; TCRdb keeps only in-frame clonotypes and omits some of them. The repertoire has approximately 170,000 clones, around 89% of them found once; the top ten carry around 6.9%. This specimen was peripheral blood, taken on day 0 of AZD1222 vaccination. These receptors were taken from an adult in good health.

In this sample, this clone turned up a few times. The chain couples TRBV5-8 to TRBJ1-4; D unclear. The CDR3 loop spans 12 amino acids. CDR1 is SGHTS and CDR2 is YDEGEE in the germline V gene. Trimming cost V 2 bases and J 13 bases, with 12 bases left between them. This CDR3 reads CASSFQLGSLFF. CDR3 nucleotides: TGTGCCAGCAGCTTCCAACTTGGGTCACTGTTTTTT.

The genes are TRBV6-4 and TRBJ2-1, with TRBD2 matching over 8 bases. Trimming cost V 3 bases and J 4 bases; bases outside gene matches: 5. This CDR3 contains 15 residues. Per the germline V gene, CDR1 is MRHNA and CDR2 is SNTAGT. In DNA, the CDR3 is TGTGCCAGCAGTGAAGTAGCGGGGCTTTACAATGAGCAGTTCTTC. As protein: CASSEVAGLYNEQFF.

The chain links TRBV3-1 (or the pseudogene TRBV3-2) to TRBJ1-1; D remains unclear. Germline CDR1 is LGHDT and CDR2 is YNNKEL (reference sequence). V was pared by 0 bases and J by 7 bases, with 9 bases between. The CDR3 length is 13 residues. In nucleotides, the CDR3 is TGTGCCAGCAGCCAAGATTGGCCAGTTGAAGCTTTCTTT. It specifies CASSQDWPVEAFF.

The gene calls are TRBV15 and TRBJ2-2, with TRBD2 matching over 8 bases. Germline lookup yields CDR1 LNHNV and CDR2 YYDKDF (reference sequence). V shed 0 bases, J shed 2 bases, and the junction held 5 bases outside the gene matches. The CDR3 has 17 amino acids. This CDR3 reads CATSRDRRTSNTGELFF. CDR3 nucleotides: TGTGCCACCAGCAGAGATCGTAGGACTAGCAACACCGGGGAGCTGTTTTTT.

V usage is TRBV21-1 and J usage is TRBJ1-1; the listed D gene, TRBD1, was not tested against the DNA. TRBV21-1 is a pseudogene. This CDR3 contains 18 residues. The CDR3 loop reads CASSKVRPGQGAGTEAFF. CDR3 nucleotide sequence: TGTGCCAGCAGCAAAGTGCGACCGGGACAGGGGGCGGGCACTGAAGCTTTCTTT.